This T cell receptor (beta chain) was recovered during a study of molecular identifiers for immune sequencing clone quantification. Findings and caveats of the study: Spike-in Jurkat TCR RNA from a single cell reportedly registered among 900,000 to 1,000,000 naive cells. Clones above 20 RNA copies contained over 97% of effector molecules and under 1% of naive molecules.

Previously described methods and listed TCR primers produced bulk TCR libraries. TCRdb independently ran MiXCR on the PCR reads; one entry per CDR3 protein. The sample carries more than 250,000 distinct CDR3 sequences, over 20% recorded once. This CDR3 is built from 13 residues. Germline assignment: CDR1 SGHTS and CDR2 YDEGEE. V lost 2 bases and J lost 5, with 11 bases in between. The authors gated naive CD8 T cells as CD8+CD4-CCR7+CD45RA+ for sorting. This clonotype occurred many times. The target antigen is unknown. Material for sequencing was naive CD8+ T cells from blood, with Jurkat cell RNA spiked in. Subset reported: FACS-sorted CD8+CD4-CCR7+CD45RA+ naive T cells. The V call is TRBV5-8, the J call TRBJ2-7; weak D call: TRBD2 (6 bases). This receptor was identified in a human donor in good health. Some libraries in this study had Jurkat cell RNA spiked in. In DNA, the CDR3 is TGTGCCAGCAGCTTCGGGGGTTCCGACGAGCAGTACTTC. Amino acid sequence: CASSFGGSDEQYF.